A single T cell receptor beta chain is shown here with its context. Its recognized antigen is unknown. No base qualities exist here, and no much larger clone lies one base off it. This record comes from a study of vaccination and CD4 T cells after COVID-19 (dated by TCRdb to between 2020 and 2023). For the wider study: Every convalescent patient had a positive nasal swab PCR test for SARS-CoV-2, with mild disease in about nine patients and severe disease in one. The convalescent cohort comprised six males and four females, including two Hispanic individuals, seven Caucasians, two Asians and one multiracial person. As controls, cultures received a CEFX viral epitope pool (the positive control), an HIV-1 Nef peptide pool (the negative control), or no peptide at all. Culture stimuli were overlapping spike peptide pools from SARS-CoV-2 and from the common cold coronaviruses HCoV-NL63, HCoV-OC43 and HCoV-229E. Post-vaccine blood samples were collected a median of about 72 days after the second vaccine dose, ranging from roughly 13 to 250 days. Post-COVID blood samples were collected from convalescent patients a median of approximately 100 days after diagnosis, with a range of about 30 to 161 days. In over 8 COVID-19 convalescent patients and 4 infection-naive healthy vaccine recipients, the spike-specific CD4+ TCR repertoire before mRNA vaccination was compared with the repertoire after mRNA vaccination. Participants got two doses of the Pfizer-BioNTech BNT162b2 vaccine (n=8) or two doses of the Moderna mRNA-1273 vaccine (n=2).

The treatment or condition label on this specimen signifies: roughly 11-day PBMC culture with coronavirus spike peptide pools or control peptides (ViraFEST assay). The ViraFEST assay, used in the study, expanded antigen-specific T cells with peptide pools and then identified the expanded clonotypes through TCR sequencing. Positive SARS-CoV-2 PCR tests in the convalescent patients dated from March to December 2020, before Alpha, Beta and Delta variants emerged in the United States. PBMCs were cultured at around 2 million per well in IMDM supplemented with approximately 5.3% human AB serum and 8 to 10 IU/ml IL-2, with roughly 9.5 ug/ml peptide pools added. On days 3 and 7, half of the culture medium was replaced with fresh IL-2-containing medium. After more than 8 days of culture, CD4+ T cells were isolated by negative selection using the EasySep CD4+ T cell isolation kit. Ficoll-Paque Plus gradient centrifugation was used to isolate PBMCs from whole blood, and the isolated PBMCs were then either used fresh or cryopreserved at -140C. Culture conditions were generally each tested in triplicate wells.

V and J lose 3 bases and 10 bases, and a span of 16 bases separates them. CDR1 SGHVS and CDR2 FNYEAQ were looked up in the germline V gene. The CDR3 starts with the cysteine, ends with the phenylalanine, and has 15 residues. Left in the record is the CDR3 DNA by itself, 45 bases read in frame from the first base. Libraries were prepared through PCR. At the Johns Hopkins FTIC core, DNA from the cultured CD4+ T cells underwent TCR sequencing with the Oncomine TCR Beta short-read assay. The QIAamp micro DNA kit was used to extract genomic DNA from the cultured CD4+ T cells. Oncomine TCR Beta libraries made from cultured CD4+ T cells were pooled using unique dual indexes and sequenced on an Illumina iSeq 100. Under the source paper's analysis protocol: Non-productive sequences were removed, and CDR3s that did not start with C, did not end with F or W, or were shorter than 7 amino acids were discarded. Antigen-specific clonotypes were identified using the MANAFEST web application through comparison of peptide-stimulated wells with reference and other culture wells. An FDR below 0.05, an odds ratio above 5, and a productive frequency above 0.1% in at least two of three replicate wells were required for clones to be considered positive. A clonotype was classed as cross-reactive if the clonotype showed significant expansion both in SARS-CoV-2 spike wells and in at least one common cold coronavirus spike condition. Using R version 3.6.1, CDR3 homology was evaluated through Levenshtein distances (stringdist) along with unrooted phylogenetic trees (ape). In-frame beta chains were kept once TCRdb had trimmed the public reads at Q25 with fastp and called clones with MiXCR. Here each entry gathers all rows of one CDR3 protein and keeps the most common genes and DNA. V and J calls and clone size were set by TCRdb, not the authors. For this sample there are more than 13,000 distinct CDR3 sequences; 45% to 70% appear just once. The ten largest clones take up more than 8% of the sample.

General findings and caveats noted by the study authors: In convalescent patients, a median around 83% of post-vaccine SARS-CoV-2-reactive clones were detected only after vaccination, and vaccine-specific priming was suggested by this finding. In convalescent patients, nearly all vaccine-specific clones (304 of 307) were found to be mono-reactive for SARS-CoV-2 spike rather than cross-reactive with common cold coronaviruses. The number of convalescent patients in the study was relatively small, and the study did not examine early timepoints following natural infection. Although the median number of SARS-CoV-2-reactive clonotypes went up from some 23 after infection to 35 to 40 after vaccination, the increase was not significant.

Specimen: CD4+ T cells from blood, cultured in vitro, collected before SARS-CoV-2 vaccination. This clonotype originated in a human donor who had recovered from COVID-19. The chain is assembled from TRBV7-6 and TRBJ1-6, with an unclear D gene assignment. The CDR3 corresponds to CASSFSAGNGSPLHF. The DNA sequence is given as TGTGCCAGCAGCTTCTCGGCGGGGAACGGGTCACCCCTCCACTTT.